A selection of T cell receptor beta chains follows, all from one sample in a study of blood T cell repertoires in COVID-19. Clones were sequenced by immunoSEQ multiplex PCR, and TCRdb holds only the in-frame ones, with some missing. The repertoire includes some 120,000 clones, around 88% of them detected once, and 19% sits in the top ten. Sequenced material: peripheral blood. These receptor sequences come from a human donor with acute or convalescent COVID-19. The donor label of this sample is uncertain. Each CDR3 is given with its conserved first and last residue.

v_gene: TRBV7-2; j_gene: TRBJ2-2; CDR3aa: CASSLEFAGGGELFF
v_gene: TRBV6-5; j_gene: TRBJ1-1; CDR3aa: CAGGAMNTEAFF
v_gene: TRBV28; j_gene: TRBJ1-2; CDR3aa: CASSAGGTGNYGYTF
v_gene: TRBV5-1; j_gene: TRBJ2-5; CDR3aa: CASSFGNSGGSETQYF
v_gene: TRBV6-6; j_gene: TRBJ1-2; CDR3aa: CASSLLLDGYTF
v_gene: TRBV7-2; j_gene: TRBJ2-5; CDR3aa: CASSLGRAQETQYF
v_gene: TRBV7-2; j_gene: TRBJ1-2; CDR3aa: CASSLKRTGDNYGYTF
v_gene: TRBV24-1; j_gene: TRBJ2-3; CDR3aa: CATSDTGTASSTDTQYF
v_gene: TRBV4-2; j_gene: TRBJ2-5; CDR3aa: CASSQDRGPGETQYF
v_gene: TRBV7-2; j_gene: TRBJ2-7; CDR3aa: CASSPTSGRGLYEQYF